The 27 T cell receptor beta chains listed next were all sequenced from one sample in a study of shared clonotypes between healthy human individuals. TCRdb's table, derived via immunoSEQ multiplex PCR, lists solely in-frame clones and lacks some. The sample has under 650,000 clones, 96% seen once. The sequenced material came from naive CD4+ T cells sorted from blood. Subset reported: CD45RA+ positively selected. These TCRs come from a woman aged 25 to 39 in good health.

The chain recombines TRBV6-1 with TRBJ2-7; a possible D gene is TRBD2 (6 bases). This CDR3 is built from 16 residues. Trimming stripped 4 bases from V and 2 bases from J, with 18 bases between. CDR1 and CDR2 (germline): MNHNS, SASEGT. The CDR3 DNA sequence: TGTGCCAGCAGTGCGGTCGGAGGGATGAGAACCTACGAGCAGTACTTC. Protein product: CASSAVGGMRTYEQYF.

This clone was recorded a few times. The V gene is TRBV15, the J gene TRBJ2-7; D unclear. Germline V lookup: CDR1 LNHNV, CDR2 YYDKDF (reference sequence). CDR3 length: 10 amino acids. Trimming left V 4 bases short and J 6 bases short, with 4 bases between. CDR3 sequence (DNA): TGTGCCACCAGCATAGGCGAGCAGTACTTC. Protein: CATSIGEQYF.

The V call is TRBV13, the J call TRBJ2-1; D not resolved. The V gene's germline CDR1 is PRHDT and CDR2 FYEKMQ (reference sequence). The V gene lost 3 bases and the J gene lost 6 bases, with 9 bases spanning the gap. This CDR3 spans 13 amino acids. CDR3 bases: TGTGCCAGCAGCTTGGCCACCTTCAATGAGCAGTTCTTC. This encodes CASSLATFNEQFF.

The CDR3 region has the DNA TGTGCCAGCAGCCAGGGGCTACAAGAGACCCAGTACTTC. It yields the protein CASSQGLQETQYF. This chain links TRBV4-2 with TRBJ2-5; weak D call: TRBD1 (5 bases). Germline V lookup: CDR1 LGHNA, CDR2 YNFKEQ. V dropped 3 bases and J dropped 2 bases, with 7 bases sitting between them. CDR3 length: 13 residues.

The CDR3 DNA follows: TGTGCCAGCAGTTCCTTAGACAATGAGCAGTTCTTC. Translating it yields CASSSLDNEQFF. V gene TRBV28 combines with J gene TRBJ2-1; no definite D call. Deletions cut 4 bases from V and 5 bases from J, with 6 bases between. Germline V CDR1 and CDR2: MDHEN, SYDVKM. The CDR3 consists of 12 residues.

J is TRBJ2-6 and V is TRBV27; 11 bases are a match to TRBD2. This CDR3 region has 18 residues. The germline V gene has CDR1 MNHEY and CDR2 SMNVEV (reference sequence). J gave up 1 base and V 5 bases, and 7 bases lay outside the gene matches. CDR3 region: CASSRTSGRSSGANVLTF. Written as DNA, the CDR3 is TGTGCCAGCAGTCGCACTAGCGGGAGATCGTCTGGGGCCAACGTCCTGACTTTC.

As regards this clone: This CDR3 is also generated by other DNA sequences in the sample. The chain links TRBV5-4 to TRBJ1-2; 8 bases match TRBD1. The CDR3 is made up of 14 amino acids. Germline V gene sequence: CDR1 SGHNT, CDR2 YYREEE (reference sequence). V gave up 2 bases and J gave up 4 bases; unmatched junction bases: 4. The CDR3 sequence: CASSLGQGAYGYTF. CDR3 sequence (DNA): TGTGCCAGCAGCTTAGGGCAGGGGGCCTATGGCTACACCTTC.

The chain recombines TRBV28 with TRBJ1-4, with 8 bases aligning to TRBD1. Germline V gene data show CDR1 as MDHEN and CDR2 as SYDVKM. Trimming cost V 5 bases and J 10 bases; bases outside gene matches: 9. The CDR3 covers 14 residues. In nucleotides, the CDR3 is TGTGCCAGCAGTCCCGGGGACAGGACCCGAAAACTGTTTTTT. It encodes CASSPGDRTRKLFF.

The gene calls are TRBV7-9 and TRBJ2-7; a weak D match, TRBD2 (5 bases). Germline CDR1 and CDR2: SEHNR and FQNEAQ (reference sequence). Trimming removed 2 bases at V and 0 bases at J, with 11 bases between. There are 15 residues in the CDR3. CDR3 nucleotides: TGTGCCAGCAGCTTATCGGCTACTAGCTCCTACGAGCAGTACTTC. Translated, it gives CASSLSATSSYEQYF.

Notes on this clone: Other DNA sequences in this specimen translate into the identical CDR3. The chain has TRBV9 and TRBJ2-2; D not resolved. There are 13 residues in the CDR3. Germline V gene sequence: CDR1 SGDLS, CDR2 YYNGEE. V lost 2 bases, J lost 4 bases, and 6 bases lay in between. The CDR3 DNA follows: TGTGCCAGCAGCGTGGAATTCACCGGGGAGCTGTTTTTT. Translation gives CASSVEFTGELFF.

This clone was found once. The J gene is TRBJ2-7, the V gene TRBV4-1; D gene ambiguous. Between the trimmed V and J ends, which lost 3 bases and 3 bases, there was a span of 9 bases. In germline, CDR1 is MGHRA, CDR2 YSYEKL. The CDR3 is made up of 13 amino acids. The DNA of the CDR3 is TGCGCCAGCAGCCACGCTACGGACTACGAGCAGTACTTC. Translation gives CASSHATDYEQYF.

Only one count was recorded for this clone. The chain links TRBV30 to TRBJ1-6; D perhaps matches TRBD1 (5 bases). This CDR3 region has 13 residues. Trimming shortened V by 3 bases and J by 9 bases, and 12 bases separated the two germline ends. The germline CDR1 and CDR2 sequences are GTSNPN and SVGIG (reference sequence). The CDR3 DNA is TGTGCCTGGAGGAACCCAGGGACTTCACCCCTCCACTTT. Its protein is CAWRNPGTSPLHF. Combining the CDR3 with reference TRBV30 and TRBJ1-6 gives the whole variable domain SQTIHQWPATLVQPVGSPLSLECTVEGTSNPNLYWYRQAAGRGLQLLFYSVGIGQISSEVPQNLSASRPQDRQFILSSKKLLLSDSGFYLCAWRNPGTSPLHFGNGTRLTVT.

This chain connects TRBV2 to TRBJ2-7; 7 nucleotides align to TRBD1. The germline CDR1 and CDR2 sequences are SNHLY and FYNNEI. The V segment lost 5 bases and the J segment 6 bases; nucleotides outside the gene matches: 10. The CDR3 is 14 amino acids. The CDR3 bases are TGTGCCAGCAGTATCCTAAAAGACAGGGCCGAGCAGTACTTC. Protein product: CASSILKDRAEQYF. Full variable domain (rest looked up from reference TRBV2 and TRBJ2-7): EPEVTQTPSHQVTQMGQEVILRCVPISNHLYFYWYRQILGQKVEFLVSFYNNEISEKSEIFDDQFSVERPDGSNFTLKIRSTKLEDSAMYFCASSILKDRAEQYFGPGTRLTVT.

V is TRBV25-1 and J is TRBJ1-5, with 7 positions matching TRBD1. J gave up 0 bases and V 3 bases, and 2 bases lay outside the gene matches. In germline, CDR1 is MGHDK, CDR2 SYGVNS. CDR3 length: 15 residues. The CDR3 here is CASSEGTASNQPQHF. The DNA for the CDR3 is TGTGCCAGCAGTGAGGGGACAGCTAGCAATCAGCCCCAGCATTTT.

The CDR3 nucleotides read TGCGCCAGCAGCTCTGGACAGGGGGCGGACGAGCAGTACTTC. Amino acids: CASSSGQGADEQYF. The chain is built from TRBV5-1 and TRBJ2-7; 11 positions match TRBD1. The CDR3 is 14 residues long. V shed 3 bases and J 5 bases; nucleotides not matched to a gene: 4. CDR1 and CDR2 from the germline V gene are SGHRS and YFSETQ.

The J gene is TRBJ2-1, the V gene TRBV7-9, with D possibly being TRBD1 or TRBD2 (5 bases each). Germline CDR1 reads SEHNR; CDR2 reads FQNEAQ (reference sequence). Between the trimmed V and J ends, which lost 6 bases and 2 bases, there was a span of 17 bases. The CDR3 runs to 16 residues. CDR3 sequence (DNA): TGTGCCAGCAGTTCCAGGAGCAGGGACGCCTACAATGAGCAGTTCTTC. It encodes CASSSRSRDAYNEQFF.

This chain joins TRBV6-6 and TRBJ2-5; D is uncertain. TRBJ2-7 matches the DNA end more closely, so the J call is doubtful. The CDR3 spans 16 residues. Germline V gives CDR1 MNHNY, CDR2 SVGAGI (reference sequence). The CDR3 spells CASSYGSQVNSYEQYF. The CDR3 bases are TGTGCCAGCAGTTACGGTTCTCAGGTTAACTCCTACGAGCAGTACTTC.

This chain connects TRBV19 to TRBJ1-5; 7 bases are shared with TRBD1. The CDR3 is 15 amino acids. V shed 6 bases and J 0 bases; nucleotides not matched to a gene: 5. CDR1 and CDR2 from the germline V gene are LNHDA and SQIVND (reference sequence). The CDR3 region is CASSGTVDSNQPQHF. The CDR3 DNA follows: TGTGCCAGTAGCGGGACAGTCGATAGCAATCAGCCCCAGCATTTT.

This clone was counted once. The CDR3 sequence is CASSPGPSGILETLYEQYF. The CDR3 DNA follows: TGTGCCAGCAGCCCAGGCCCTAGCGGGATCCTAGAAACTCTTTACGAGCAGTACTTC. The chain employs TRBV7-9 and TRBJ2-7; 9 nucleotides agree with TRBD2. This CDR3 contains 19 residues. The J segment lost 4 bases and the V segment lost 5 bases, leaving 21 bases of the junction unmatched. CDR1 SEHNR and CDR2 FQNEAQ come from the germline V gene (reference sequence).

This clone was recorded only once. This rearrangement joins TRBV28 to TRBJ1-5; D may be TRBD1 (5 bases). The V and J ends lost 3 bases and 9 bases respectively, with 15 bases between them. Germline-derived CDR1 and CDR2 are MDHEN and SYDVKM. There are 14 residues in the CDR3. CDR3 sequence: CASSFYRGLRPQHF. CDR3 bases: TGTGCCAGCAGTTTCTATAGGGGTCTTCGGCCCCAGCATTTT.

The chain uses TRBV27 and TRBJ2-5; weak D call: TRBD2 (5 bases). The J call is in doubt because the DNA end fits TRBJ2-7 better. Germline V gene sequence: CDR1 MNHEY, CDR2 SMNVEV (reference sequence). The length of the CDR3 is 14 residues. The chain's CDR3 is CASSLSWGAGEQYF. As DNA, the CDR3 is TGTGCCAGCAGTTTATCGTGGGGAGCTGGCGAGCAGTACTTC.

For the CDR3, the DNA is TGTGCCAGCAGCTTCAGGGAGGCCTACAATGAGCAGTTCTTC. Its translation: CASSFREAYNEQFF. The rearrangement uses TRBV5-5 and TRBJ2-1; tentatively, D is TRBD2 (6 bases). Trimming stripped 2 bases from V and 2 bases from J, with 8 bases between. The CDR3 spans 14 residues. Germline CDR1 is SGHKS and CDR2 is YYEKEE (reference sequence).

This chain links TRBV6-5 with TRBJ2-3; 9 nucleotides line up with TRBD2. The ends lost 2 bases at V and 3 bases at J; junction bases unmatched: 3. The length of the CDR3 is 15 residues. Germline CDR1 and CDR2: MNHEY and SVGAGI. CDR3 bases: TGTGCCAGCAGTTACGTCCTAGCGGGGACAGATACGCAGTATTTT. Translation: CASSYVLAGTDTQYF.

J is TRBJ2-2 and V is TRBV5-8, with TRBD2 identical over 15 bases. Per the germline V gene, CDR1 is SGHTS and CDR2 is YDEGEE. The CDR3 has 19 amino acids. V was clipped by 3 bases and J by 4 bases; unmatched bases: 10. The CDR3 region is CASSWSGTSGRSITGELFF. Here the CDR3 DNA reads TGTGCCAGCAGCTGGTCCGGGACTAGCGGGAGGTCTATCACCGGGGAGCTGTTTTTT.

The chain employs TRBV19 and TRBJ1-2, with D perhaps TRBD1 (6 bases). V was clipped by 11 bases and J by 3 bases, with 22 bases between them. CDR3 length: 15 amino acids. Germline CDR1 is LNHDA and CDR2 is SQIVND (reference sequence). The CDR3 is CASRPNRVSDYGYTF. CDR3 DNA sequence: TGTGCCTCACGCCCAAACAGGGTTTCGGACTATGGCTACACCTTC.

The chain combines TRBV10-3 with TRBJ2-1; 8 bases are a match to TRBD2. Looked up from germline, CDR1 is ENHRY and CDR2 is SYGVKD. There are 16 residues in the CDR3. Trimming took 0 bases from V and 4 from J; bases not matched to a gene: 5. The CDR3 region is CAISESVTSAYNEQFF. DNA of the CDR3: TGTGCCATCAGTGAGTCTGTGACTAGCGCATACAATGAGCAGTTCTTC.

The chain joins TRBV5-1 to TRBJ1-1, with D tentatively TRBD1 (5 bases). Germline loops: CDR1 SGHRS, CDR2 YFSETQ. CDR3 length equals 14 residues. Trimming left V 0 bases short and J 5 bases short, with 11 bases between. CDR3 sequence reads: CASSLASEGTEAFF. The CDR3 DNA is TGCGCCAGCAGCTTGGCCTCAGAGGGGACTGAAGCTTTCTTT.